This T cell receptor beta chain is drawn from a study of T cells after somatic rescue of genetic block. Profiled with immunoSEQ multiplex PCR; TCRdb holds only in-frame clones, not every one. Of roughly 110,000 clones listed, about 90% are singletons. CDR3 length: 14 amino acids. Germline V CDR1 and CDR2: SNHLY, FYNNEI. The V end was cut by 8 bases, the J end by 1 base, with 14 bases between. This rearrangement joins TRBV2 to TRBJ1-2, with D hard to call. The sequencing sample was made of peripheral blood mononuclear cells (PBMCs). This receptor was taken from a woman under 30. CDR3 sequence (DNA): TGTGCCAGCGGAGGTGACCGGGTTAACTATGGCTACACCTTC. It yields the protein CASGGDRVNYGYTF.